This TCR beta chain was profiled in a study of blood T cell repertoires in COVID-19. Study overall: There were acute and convalescent COVID-19 samples, and they came from the United States, Italy and Spain. In each case, the material was cDNA or gDNA derived from T cells, B-cell-depleted T cells, or PBMCs.

In the original processing: Reference gene primer amplification yielded estimated nucleated cell counts. The method was immunoSEQ multiplex PCR; TCRdb's version includes in-frame clones alone and lacks a portion of them. V, J and clone size are those of that table, while D and trimming were read from the DNA. The sample shows around 100,000 clones, almost 90% of them seen only once. V gave up 4 bases and J gave up 9 bases; unmatched junction bases: 5. Germline CDR1 reads MDHEN; CDR2 reads SYDVKM. The CDR3 is 14 amino acids. This clone occurred once. The sequence was obtained from a human donor in a cohort sampled during active COVID-19. The sample taken for sequencing was peripheral blood. The chain employs TRBV28 and TRBJ2-1; 11 nucleotides agree with TRBD2. Here the CDR3 reads CASSSGTSGSEQFF. CDR3 nucleotide sequence: TGTGCCAGCAGTTCAGGGACTAGCGGTAGTGAGCAGTTCTTC.